The present T cell receptor (beta chain) was sequenced within a study of OX40 agonist ivuxolimab in advanced cancers. Some clones are missing from TCRdb's copy, which holds only in-frame ones; the method was immunoSEQ multiplex PCR. Among about 50,000 clones listed, about four fifths were seen once. Sample: CD4+ or CD8+ T cells sorted from blood, taken in a trial of the OX40 agonist ivuxolimab. This clonotype was obtained from an adult with an advanced solid tumor such as melanoma, head and neck, liver or kidney cancer.

CDR3 in amino acids: CAIIGSAANTGELFF. CDR3 DNA: TGTGCCATCATCGGGTCGGCAGCGAACACCGGGGAGCTGTTTTTT. The chain couples TRBV10-3 to TRBJ2-2; D ambiguous. Germline loops: CDR1 ENHRY, CDR2 SYGVKD. Trimming left V 7 bases short and J 0 bases short, with 12 bases between. This CDR3 comprises 15 residues.